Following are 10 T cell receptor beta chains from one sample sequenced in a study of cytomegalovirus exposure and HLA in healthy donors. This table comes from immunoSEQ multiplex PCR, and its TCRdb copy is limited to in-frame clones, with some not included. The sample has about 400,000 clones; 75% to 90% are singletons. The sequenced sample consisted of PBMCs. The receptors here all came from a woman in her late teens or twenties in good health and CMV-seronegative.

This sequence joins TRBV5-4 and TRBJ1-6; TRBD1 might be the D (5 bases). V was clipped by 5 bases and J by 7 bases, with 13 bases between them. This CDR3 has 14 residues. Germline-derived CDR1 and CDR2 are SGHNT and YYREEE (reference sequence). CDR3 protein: CASSSGVTNSPLHF. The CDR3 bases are TGTGCCAGCAGTTCGGGGGTGACGAATTCACCCCTCCACTTT.

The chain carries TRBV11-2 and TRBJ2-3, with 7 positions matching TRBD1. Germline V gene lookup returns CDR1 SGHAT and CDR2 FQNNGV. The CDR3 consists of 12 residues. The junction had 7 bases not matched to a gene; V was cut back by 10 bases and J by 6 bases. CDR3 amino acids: CATTGQVDTQYF. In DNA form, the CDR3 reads TGTGCCACGACAGGGCAGGTCGATACGCAGTATTTT.

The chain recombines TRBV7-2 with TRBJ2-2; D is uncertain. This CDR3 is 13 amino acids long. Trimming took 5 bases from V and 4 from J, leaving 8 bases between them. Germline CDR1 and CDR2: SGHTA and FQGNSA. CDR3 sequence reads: CASSLRITGELFF. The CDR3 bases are TGTGCCAGCAGCCTCAGAATCACCGGGGAGCTGTTTTTT.

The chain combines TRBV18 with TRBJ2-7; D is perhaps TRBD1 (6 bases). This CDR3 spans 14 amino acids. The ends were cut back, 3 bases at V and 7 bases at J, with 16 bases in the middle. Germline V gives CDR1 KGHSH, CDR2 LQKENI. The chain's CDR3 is CASSPLGTLGEQYF. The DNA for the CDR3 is TGTGCCAGCTCACCGCTAGGGACATTAGGAGAGCAGTACTTC. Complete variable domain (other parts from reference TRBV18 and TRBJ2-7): NAGVMQNPRHLVRRRGQEARLRCSPMKGHSHVYWYRQLPEEGLKFMVYLQKENIIDESGMPKERFSAEFPKEGPSILRIQQVVRGDSAAYFCASSPLGTLGEQYFGPGTRLTVT.

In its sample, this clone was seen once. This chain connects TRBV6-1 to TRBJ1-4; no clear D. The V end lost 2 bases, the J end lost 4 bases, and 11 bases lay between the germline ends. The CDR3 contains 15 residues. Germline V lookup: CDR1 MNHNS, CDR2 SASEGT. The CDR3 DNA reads TGTGCCAGCAGTGAACAAGGAGGCCGTAATGAAAAACTGTTTTTT. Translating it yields CASSEQGGRNEKLFF.

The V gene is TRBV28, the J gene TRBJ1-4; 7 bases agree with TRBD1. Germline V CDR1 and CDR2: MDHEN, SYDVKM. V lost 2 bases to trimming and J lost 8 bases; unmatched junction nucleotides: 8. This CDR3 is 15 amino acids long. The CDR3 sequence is CASSLQGEDSEKLFF. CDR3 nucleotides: TGTGCCAGCAGTTTACAGGGGGAAGACAGCGAAAAACTGTTTTTT. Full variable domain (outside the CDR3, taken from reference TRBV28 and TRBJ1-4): DVKVTQSSRYLVKRTGEKVFLECVQDMDHENMFWYRQDPGLGLRLIYFSYDVKMKEKGDIPEGYSVSREKKERFSLILESASTNQTSMYLCASSLQGEDSEKLFFGSGTQLSVL.

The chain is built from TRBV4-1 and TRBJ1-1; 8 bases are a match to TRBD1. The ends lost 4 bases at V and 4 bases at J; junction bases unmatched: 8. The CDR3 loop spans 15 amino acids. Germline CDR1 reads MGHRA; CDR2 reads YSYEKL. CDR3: CASSPQDRGSTEAFF. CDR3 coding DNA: TGCGCCAGCAGCCCTCAAGACAGGGGAAGCACTGAAGCTTTCTTT.

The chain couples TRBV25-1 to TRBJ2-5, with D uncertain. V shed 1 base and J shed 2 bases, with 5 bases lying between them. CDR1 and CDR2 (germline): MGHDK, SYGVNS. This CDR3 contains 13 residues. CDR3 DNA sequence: TGTGCCAGCAGTGAATGGGCGCAAGAGACCCAGTACTTC. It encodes CASSEWAQETQYF.

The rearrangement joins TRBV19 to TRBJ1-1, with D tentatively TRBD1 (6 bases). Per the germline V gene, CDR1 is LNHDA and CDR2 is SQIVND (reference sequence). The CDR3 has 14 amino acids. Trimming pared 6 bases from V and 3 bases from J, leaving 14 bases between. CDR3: CASRTDRRYTEAFF. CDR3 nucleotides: TGTGCCAGTAGAACGGACAGACGATACACTGAAGCTTTCTTT.

The DNA of the CDR3 is TGTGCCAGCAGCTTAGCGTCCTTTGGACATTTGAACACTGAAGCTTTCTTT. This gives the protein CASSLASFGHLNTEAFF. The chain uses TRBV7-8 and TRBJ1-1, with a possible D match to TRBD1 (5 bases). V lost 0 bases and J lost 0, with 14 bases in between. Germline V gene data show CDR1 as SGHVS and CDR2 as FQNEAQ. This CDR3 comprises 17 residues.